The clone carrying this T cell receptor (beta chain) was seen at least ten times. The sample originates from a study of identical twins. Germline V lookup: CDR1 MDHEN, CDR2 SYDVKM. CDR3 length: 11 residues. V was clipped by 6 bases and J by 2 bases, with 5 bases between them. TCRdb re-derived calls from the 5' RACE reads in MiXCR, one entry per CDR3 protein. The table lists 200,000 to 250,000 distinct CDR3 sequences, about 10% of them singletons. This rearrangement joins TRBV28 to TRBJ2-7, with D unresolved. The source material was memory T cells sorted from blood. The source is a middle-aged man in good health. This CDR3 reads CASRRAYEQYF. For the CDR3, the DNA is TGTGCCAGCAGACGAGCCTACGAGCAGTACTTC.